This T cell receptor (beta chain) comes out of a study of T cells in Graves' hyperthyroidism and ophthalmopathy. Amplification yielded TCR beta CDR3 regions, with RNA transcripts as the source. HTBI primers were the set used in a first-round RT-PCR of the TCR CDR3. In TCRdb, the multiplex PCR reads were re-called with MiXCR into one record per CDR3 protein. The sample carries a few hundred thousand distinct CDR3 sequences, more than 15% recorded once. This clonotype was seen many times. The germline V gene has CDR1 LGHDT and CDR2 YNNKEL (reference sequence). The CDR3 covers 18 residues. V lost 1 base to trimming and J lost 3 bases; unmatched junction nucleotides: 4.

The gene calls are TRBV3-1 and TRBJ2-1; 15 bases are a match to TRBD2. This receptor was obtained from a woman younger than 45 with Graves' hyperthyroidism. Sequencing used blood. CDR3 in DNA: TGTGCCAGCAGCCAAGCCGGGACTAGCGGGAGGTTCTACAATGAGCAGTTCTTC. It codes for CASSQAGTSGRFYNEQFF.